The 14 T cell receptor beta chains below come from one sample, sequenced in a study of persistence of HIV-infected CD4 T cells. What these receptors recognize is not known. Stimulation used about 10 ug/mL lysate from CMV-infected fibroblasts. Sorting of responding CD4+ T cells relied on upregulated CD40 ligand together with CD69. The libraries were made with immunoSEQ version 4 in survey mode. Libraries were prepared by immunoSEQ multiplex PCR; TCRdb keeps only in-frame clonotypes and omits some of them. The data hold 10,000 to 15,000 clones, with 65% to 75% observed a single time. Sequenced material: CD4+ T cells sorted from PBMCs after roughly 18-hour stimulation, taken from a patient who received antiretroviral therapy. Receptors were obtained from an adult man with HIV who was CMV-seropositive.

This chain links TRBV18 with TRBJ2-7; the match to TRBD1 covers 7 bases. This CDR3 spans 14 amino acids. The germline gives CDR1 KGHSH, CDR2 LQKENI. After removal of 2 bases from V and 3 bases from J, the junction contained 4 bases not matched to a gene. CDR3 nucleotide sequence: TGTGCCAGCTCACCATCCGGGACAGACTACGAGCAGTACTTC. This gives the protein CASSPSGTDYEQYF. Supplemented by reference TRBV18 and TRBJ2-7, the full variable domain reads NAGVMQNPRHLVRRRGQEARLRCSPMKGHSHVYWYRQLPEEGLKFMVYLQKENIIDESGMPKERFSAEFPKEGPSILRIQQVVRGDSAAYFCASSPSGTDYEQYFGPGTRLTVT.

The V gene is TRBV12-5, the J gene TRBJ1-1; D is unclear. The CDR3 has 15 amino acids. Germline lookup yields CDR1 LGHNT and CDR2 FRNRAP. V lost 0 bases, J lost 6 bases, and 14 bases lay in between. CDR3 sequence: CASGLVSWQPSEAFF. CDR3 nucleotides: TGTGCTAGTGGTTTGGTTTCGTGGCAGCCGTCTGAAGCTTTCTTT.

Only a few counts were recorded for this clone. This chain connects TRBV11-3 to TRBJ2-3, with D possibly TRBD2 on 7 matching bases. Trimming took 4 bases from V and 6 from J, leaving 14 bases between them. Per germline, CDR1 SGHNT and CDR2 YENEEA. This CDR3 has 14 amino acids. The CDR3 region is CASSSRGGYDTQYF. The DNA of the CDR3 is TGTGCCAGCAGCTCGAGGGGGGGCTACGATACGCAGTATTTT.

CDR3 nucleotide sequence: TGTGCCAGCAGCGCTCGGACGGTGAATGAGCAGTTCTTC. Amino acids: CASSARTVNEQFF. The J gene is TRBJ2-1, the V gene TRBV5-4, with D hard to call. The CDR3 has 13 residues. In germline, CDR1 is SGHNT, CDR2 YYREEE (reference sequence). The V end lost 4 bases, the J end lost 7 bases, and 12 bases lay between the germline ends. The full variable domain, completed using reference TRBV5-4 and TRBJ2-1, is ETGVTQSPTHLIKTRGQQVTLRCSSQSGHNTVSWYQQALGQGPQFIFQYYREEENGRGNFPPRFSGLQFPNYSSELNVNALELDDSALYLCASSARTVNEQFFGPGTRLTVL.

The gene calls are TRBV29-1 and TRBJ2-1, with TRBD1 identical over 10 bases. CDR3 length equals 18 residues. Germline lookup yields CDR1 SQVTM and CDR2 ANQGSEA. The V segment lost 6 bases and the J segment 0 bases; nucleotides outside the gene matches: 14. CDR3 loop: CSVVRRDRGLSSYNEQFF. The DNA for the CDR3 is TGCAGCGTAGTGAGGCGGGACAGGGGATTAAGCTCCTACAATGAGCAGTTCTTC.

The V and J genes are TRBV11-3 and TRBJ2-3; tentative D call: TRBD1 (5 bases). This CDR3 is 14 amino acids long. Germline V gene data show CDR1 as SGHNT and CDR2 as YENEEA. The germline V and J ends were trimmed by 5 bases and 0 bases, with 9 bases remaining between them. The CDR3 DNA reads as TGTGCCAGCAGCCCAGGGTTGAGCACAGATACGCAGTATTTT. Amino acid sequence: CASSPGLSTDTQYF.

V gene TRBV5-1 combines with J gene TRBJ2-2; maybe TRBD1 (6 bases). The germline V and J ends were trimmed by 3 bases and 1 base, with 13 bases remaining between them. Germline assignment: CDR1 SGHRS and CDR2 YFSETQ. CDR3 length equals 16 residues. CDR3 DNA: TGCGCCAGCAGCTCCCACCGGGACAAGAACACCGGGGAGCTGTTTTTT. Translated, it gives CASSSHRDKNTGELFF.

This sequence joins TRBV5-4 and TRBJ1-6; D is possibly TRBD1 (5 bases). The length of the CDR3 is 14 residues. V dropped 6 bases and J dropped 5 bases, with 12 bases sitting between them. The germline V gene has CDR1 SGHNT and CDR2 YYREEE (reference sequence). Here the CDR3 reads CASTPGPNNSPLHF. The CDR3 region has the DNA TGTGCCAGCACACCGGGGCCTAATAATTCACCCCTCCACTTT.

The V and J genes are TRBV29-1 and TRBJ2-7; D is perhaps TRBD1 (6 bases). CDR1 is SQVTM and CDR2 is ANQGSEA in the germline V gene. V was clipped by 5 bases and J by 2 bases, with 13 bases between them. This CDR3 has 13 amino acids. The CDR3 spells CSVRLTGAYEQYF. The CDR3, as DNA: TGCAGCGTTCGGCTGACAGGAGCCTACGAGCAGTACTTC.

This clone was detected only a few times. This sequence joins TRBV28 and TRBJ1-1, with 8 bases identical to TRBD1. There are 14 residues in the CDR3. The trim removed 6 bases at V and 5 bases at J, leaving 8 bases unmatched. The germline gives CDR1 MDHEN, CDR2 SYDVKM. The CDR3 DNA reads as TGTGCCAGCAGACCGAACAGGGGGGGAACTGAAGCTTTCTTT. This gives the protein CASRPNRGGTEAFF.

The rearrangement uses TRBV7-7 and TRBJ2-1, with TRBD2 matching 13 bases. The V segment lost 5 bases and the J segment 9 bases; nucleotides outside the gene matches: 7. The CDR3 contains 15 residues. The germline V gene encodes CDR1 SSHAT and CDR2 FNYEAQ (reference sequence). In nucleotides, the CDR3 is TGTGCCAGCAGCCAAACTAGCGGGGGGGCCGTTGAGCAGTTCTTC. Translating it yields CASSQTSGGAVEQFF.

This chain uses TRBV2 with TRBJ1-5; D possibly corresponds to TRBD1 (6 bases). The CDR3 sequence is 13 residues long. Germline assignment: CDR1 SNHLY and CDR2 FYNNEI. V was trimmed by 8 bases and J by 6 bases, leaving 14 bases between them. Written as DNA, the CDR3 is TGTGCCAGCTCTACAGGGTTGGGTCAGCCCCAGCATTTT. Translation: CASSTGLGQPQHF.

Only one count was recorded for this clone. The chain carries TRBV14 and TRBJ1-4; TRBD1 matches 8 bases. V was clipped by 1 base and J by 9 bases; unmatched bases: 7. Germline CDR1 is SGHDN and CDR2 is FVKESK. The CDR3 contains 15 residues. The CDR3 region has the DNA TGTGCCAGCAGCCAAGCCAGGGGGCAATCGAAAAAACTGTTTTTT. Its protein product is CASSQARGQSKKLFF. Together with reference TRBV14 and TRBJ1-4, the CDR3 gives the full variable domain: EAGVTQFPSHSVIEKGQTVTLRCDPISGHDNLYWYRRVMGKEIKFLLHFVKESKQDESGMPNNRFLAERTGGTYSTLKVQPAELEDSGVYFCASSQARGQSKKLFFGSGTQLSVL.

V gene TRBV6-1 combines with J gene TRBJ2-7; 10 bases agree with TRBD1. Germline V CDR1 and CDR2: MNHNS, SASEGT. V trimming: 3 bases; J trimming: 6 bases; junction bases outside the gene matches: 8. The CDR3 runs to 15 residues. CDR3: CASSEKWDRGGEQYF. CDR3 nucleotides: TGTGCCAGCAGTGAGAAATGGGACAGGGGCGGCGAGCAGTACTTC.